This TCR beta chain was sequenced for a study of lymphopenia after photon versus proton radiotherapy. Germline CDR1 and CDR2: LGHNA and YSLEER. V was pared by 4 bases and J by 4 bases, with 12 bases between. The CDR3 runs 14 residues. Here immunoSEQ multiplex PCR was the method, and the copy in TCRdb shows in-frame clones only, minus some. The sample shows approximately 30,000 clones, approximately 85% of them seen only once. This rearrangement joins TRBV4-3 to TRBJ2-3; D is ambiguous. This TCR was sampled from a man over 45 with gastric cancer. The specimen was peripheral blood, collected from a patient treated with photon-based radiotherapy. This CDR3 is CASSPYPGSDTQYF. The DNA of the CDR3 is TGCGCCAGCAGCCCCTATCCCGGTTCAGATACGCAGTATTTT.